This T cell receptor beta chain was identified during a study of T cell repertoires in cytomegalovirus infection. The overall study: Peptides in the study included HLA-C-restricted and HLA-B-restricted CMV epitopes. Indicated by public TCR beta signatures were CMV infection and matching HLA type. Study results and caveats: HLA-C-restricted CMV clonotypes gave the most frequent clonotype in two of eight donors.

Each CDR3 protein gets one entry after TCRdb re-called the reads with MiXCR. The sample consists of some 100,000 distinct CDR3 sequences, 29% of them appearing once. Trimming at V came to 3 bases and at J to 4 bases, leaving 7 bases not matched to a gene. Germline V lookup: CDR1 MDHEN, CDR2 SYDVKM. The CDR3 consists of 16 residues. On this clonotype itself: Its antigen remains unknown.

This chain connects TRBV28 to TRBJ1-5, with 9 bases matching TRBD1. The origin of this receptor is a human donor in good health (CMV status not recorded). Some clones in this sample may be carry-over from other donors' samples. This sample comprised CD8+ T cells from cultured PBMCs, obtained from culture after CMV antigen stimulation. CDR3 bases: TGTGCCAGCAGTTTCCCCCGGACAGGGGCTAATCAGCCCCAGCATTTT. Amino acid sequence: CASSFPRTGANQPQHF.